A selection of T cell receptor beta chains follows, all from one sample in a study of T-cell reconstitution after alpha-beta-depleted transplantation in children. TCRdb called the PCR reads again in MiXCR, with one record for every CDR3 protein. The top ten hold 2% to 2.5% of the sample, which has some 500,000 distinct CDR3 sequences, about 33% seen once. Sample: PBMCs from the stem cell graft donor, taken from the stem cell graft. The receptors were sampled from a human donor who donated a stem cell graft to a child with aplastic anemia. Each CDR3 is given with its conserved first and last residue. A D gene is named only where the DNA matches it firmly. Some rows have no size entry. The others give once, few or many, or a class for an expanded clone.

abundance	v_gene	d_gene	j_gene	CDR3nt	CDR3aa
-	TRBV5-4	-	TRBJ2-2	TGTGCCAGCAGCTCCCAGGGGAGCCACACCGGGGAGCTGTTTTTT	CASSSQGSHTGELFF
few	TRBV12-3/TRBV12-4	-	TRBJ2-2	TGTGCCAGCAGTTTAAGACGGACCGGGGAGCTGTTTTTT	CASSLRRTGELFF
-	TRBV9	TRBD1	TRBJ1-5	TGTGCCAGCAGCCCAGGGACAGGGAAGGGTGGCAATCAGCCCCAGCATTTT	CASSPGTGKGGNQPQHF
few	TRBV5-4	TRBD2	TRBJ2-1	TGTGCCAGCAGCTGGGGGGGACTAGCGGGACTACCACGAGGGTACAATGAGCAGTTCTTC	CASSWGGLAGLPRGYNEQFF
-	TRBV20-1	TRBD2	TRBJ2-3	TGCAGTGCTACCCCGACTAGCGGGAACACAGATACGCAGTATTTT	CSATPTSGNTDTQYF
-	TRBV12-3/TRBV12-4	-	TRBJ1-6	TGTGCCAGCAGTTTACAGCAGGGCAATTCACCCCTCCACTTT	CASSLQQGNSPLHF
few	TRBV6-1	TRBD2	TRBJ2-1	TGTGCCAGCAGTGGGGGGACTAGCGGTCACAATGAGCAGTTCTTC	CASSGGTSGHNEQFF
-	TRBV6-1	-	TRBJ1-3	TGTGCCAGCAGCAATGGGGGCCACTCTGGAAACACCATATATTTT	CASSNGGHSGNTIYF
few	TRBV6-2/TRBV6-3	-	TRBJ2-4	TGTGCCAGCAGTAAAGATAGAGGGTCCGCCGCCAAAAACATTCAGTACTTC	CASSKDRGSAAKNIQYF
-	TRBV6-5	-	TRBJ2-1	TGTGCCAGCAGATTAGGACAGATGAGGGATGAGCAGTTCTTC	CASRLGQMRDEQFF
-	TRBV20-1	-	TRBJ2-7	TGCAGTGCTATTTGCCCCCACCAGAAAGGGCTAGCGAACCCCTACGAGCAGTACTTC	CSAICPHQKGLANPYEQYF
few	TRBV5-1	TRBD2	TRBJ2-3	TGCGCCAGCAGCCCCGGGACTAGCGGGAGTGGCTCAGATACGCAGTATTTT	CASSPGTSGSGSDTQYF